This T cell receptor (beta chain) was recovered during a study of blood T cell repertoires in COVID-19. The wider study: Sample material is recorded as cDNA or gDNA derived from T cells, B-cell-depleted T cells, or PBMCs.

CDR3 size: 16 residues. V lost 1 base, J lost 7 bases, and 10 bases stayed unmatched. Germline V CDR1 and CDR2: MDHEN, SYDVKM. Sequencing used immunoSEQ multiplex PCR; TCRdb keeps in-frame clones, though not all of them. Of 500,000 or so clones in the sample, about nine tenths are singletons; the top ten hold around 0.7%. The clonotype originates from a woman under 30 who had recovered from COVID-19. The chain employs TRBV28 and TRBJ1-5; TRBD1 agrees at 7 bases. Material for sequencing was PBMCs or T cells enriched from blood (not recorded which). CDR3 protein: CASSLFMWGQIQPQHF. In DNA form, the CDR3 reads TGTGCCAGCAGTTTATTTATGTGGGGACAGATACAGCCCCAGCATTTT.